The TCR beta chain under discussion was sequenced for a study of blood T cells in healthy people across ages. Caucasian, healthy and from Russia, the donors were aged between roughly 6 and 95. Study results and limitations: Per million T cells, TCR beta diversity dropped roughly linearly as age increased.

Using a J-beta primer mix together with a sample-barcoded 5' primer, a second PCR was run for roughly 6 to 12 cycles. TCRdb re-called the 5' RACE reads through MiXCR, storing one row per CDR3 protein. Of 1.5 million to 2 million distinct CDR3 sequences in the sample, 28% are singletons; the top ten hold approximately 7.7%. Comment on this clonotype: Its antigen is still unknown.

This receptor was obtained from a woman under 40 in good health. The source material was blood.

CDR3 coding DNA: TGTGCCAGCAGTGTCGGACAGGCGAGTGGGGAGCTGTTTTTT. Amino acids: CASSVGQASGELFF. This rearrangement joins TRBV2 to TRBJ2-2, with 7 bases that match TRBD1. CDR3 length: 14 amino acids. Germline CDR1 is SNHLY and CDR2 is FYNNEI. Trimming removed 4 bases from V and 8 bases from J; junction bases left unmatched: 7.